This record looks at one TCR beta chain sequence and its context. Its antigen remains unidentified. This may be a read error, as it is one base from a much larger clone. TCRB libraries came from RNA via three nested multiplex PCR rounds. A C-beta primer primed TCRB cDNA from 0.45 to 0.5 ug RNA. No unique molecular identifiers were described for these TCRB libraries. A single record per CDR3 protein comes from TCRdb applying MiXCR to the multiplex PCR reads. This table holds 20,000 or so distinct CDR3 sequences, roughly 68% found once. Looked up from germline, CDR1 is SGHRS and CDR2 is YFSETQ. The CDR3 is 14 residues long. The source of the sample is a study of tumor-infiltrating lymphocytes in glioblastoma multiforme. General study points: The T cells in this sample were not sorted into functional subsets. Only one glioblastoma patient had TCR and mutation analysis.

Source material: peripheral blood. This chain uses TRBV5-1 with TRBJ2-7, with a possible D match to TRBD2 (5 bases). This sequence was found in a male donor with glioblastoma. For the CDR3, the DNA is TGCGCCAGCAGCTTGGGCCTAGGACTCGACGAGCAGCACTTC. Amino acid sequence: CASSLGLGLDEQHF. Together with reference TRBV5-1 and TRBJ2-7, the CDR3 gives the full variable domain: KAGVTQTPRYLIKTRGQQVTLSCSPISGHRSVSWYQQTPGQGLQFLFEYFSETQRNKGNFPGRFSGRQFSNSRSEMNVSTLELGDSALYLCASSLGLGLDEQHFGPGTRLTVT.